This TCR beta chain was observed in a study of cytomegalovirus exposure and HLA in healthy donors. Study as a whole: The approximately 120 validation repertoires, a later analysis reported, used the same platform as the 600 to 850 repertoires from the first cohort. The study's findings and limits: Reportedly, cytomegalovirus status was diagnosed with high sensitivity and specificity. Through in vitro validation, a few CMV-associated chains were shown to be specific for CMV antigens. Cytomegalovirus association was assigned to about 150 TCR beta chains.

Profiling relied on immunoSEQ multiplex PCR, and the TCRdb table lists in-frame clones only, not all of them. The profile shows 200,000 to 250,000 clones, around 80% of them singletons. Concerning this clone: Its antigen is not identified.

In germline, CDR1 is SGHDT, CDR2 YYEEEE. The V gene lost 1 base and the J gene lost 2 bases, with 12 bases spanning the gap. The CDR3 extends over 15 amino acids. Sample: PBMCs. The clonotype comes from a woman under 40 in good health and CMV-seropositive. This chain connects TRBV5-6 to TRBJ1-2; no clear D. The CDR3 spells CASSLSGRRNYGYTF. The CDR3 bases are TGTGCCAGCAGCTTGAGTGGCAGGAGGAACTATGGCTACACCTTC. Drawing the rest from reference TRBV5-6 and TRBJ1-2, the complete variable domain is DAGVTQSPTHLIKTRGQQVTLRCSPKSGHDTVSWYQQALGQGPQFIFQYYEEEERQRGNFPDRFSGHQFPNYSSELNVNALLLGDSALYLCASSLSGRRNYGYTFGSGTRLTVV.